These 19 T cell receptor beta chains came from one sample sequenced in a study of OX40 agonist ivuxolimab in advanced cancers. Assay used: immunoSEQ multiplex PCR; TCRdb lists only in-frame clones, some missing. The repertoire consists of fewer than 80,000 clones, with around 85% occurring once and the leading ten covering 5.9%. Specimen: CD4+ or CD8+ T cells sorted from blood, collected in a trial of the OX40 agonist ivuxolimab. These receptors originate from an adult with an advanced solid tumor such as melanoma, head and neck, liver or kidney cancer.

This clone turned up a few times. The chain recombines TRBV30 with TRBJ1-1; D call uncertain. V lost 2 bases to trimming and J lost 1 base, with 2 bases between them. The germline CDR1 and CDR2 sequences are GTSNPN and SVGIG (reference sequence). The CDR3 runs 11 residues. CDR3 nucleotide sequence: TGTGCCTGGAGTTGGAACACTGAAGCTTTCTTT. Translation gives CAWSWNTEAFF.

The chain has TRBV6-1 and TRBJ2-3, with D maybe TRBD1 (6 bases). This CDR3 region has 16 residues. Trimming took 2 bases from V and 2 from J, leaving 14 bases between them. Germline CDR1 is MNHNS and CDR2 is SASEGT. CDR3 sequence: CASSERPYRDTDTQYF. The CDR3 DNA follows: TGTGCCAGCAGTGAAAGGCCCTACAGGGACACAGATACGCAGTATTTT.

The chain has TRBV5-8 and TRBJ1-4, with 7 bases lining up with TRBD1. The CDR3 is made up of 14 amino acids. The ends lost 4 bases at V and 8 bases at J; junction bases unmatched: 8. Germline V CDR1 and CDR2: SGHTS, YDEGEE. CDR3 coding DNA: TGTGCCAGCAGCCTGCACAGGGGCAACGAAAAACTGTTTTTT. Translated: CASSLHRGNEKLFF.

The genes are TRBV6-1 and TRBJ2-5; unclear D gene. This CDR3 is 13 amino acids long. CDR1 is MNHNS, CDR2 SASEGT, per germline. V lost 5 bases and J 5 bases, leaving 12 bases between the germline ends. CDR3 loop: CASSNRARETQYF. The CDR3 DNA follows: TGTGCCAGCAGTAACAGAGCCCGGGAGACCCAGTACTTC.

The rearrangement uses TRBV16 and TRBJ1-5; D unclear. CDR1 and CDR2 (germline): KGHSY, FQNENV. CDR3 length: 12 residues. Trimming cost V 4 bases and J 9 bases, with 10 bases left between them. The CDR3 nucleotides are TGTGCCAGCAGCCCGAGGCGTGGGCCCCAGCATTTT. Residues: CASSPRRGPQHF. The full variable domain, with the rest looked up from reference TRBV16 and TRBJ1-5, is GEEVAQTPKHLVRGEGQKAKLYCAPIKGHSYVFWYQQVLKNEFKFLISFQNENVFDETGMPKERFSAKCLPNSPCSLEIQATKLEDSAVYFCASSPRRGPQHFGDGTRLSIL.

The J gene is TRBJ2-1, the V gene TRBV6-5; TRBD2 matches 15 bases. Germline V gives CDR1 MNHEY, CDR2 SVGAGI. Losses at the gene ends were 5 bases for V and 7 bases for J; bases not matched to a gene: 3. This CDR3 comprises 15 residues. CDR3 nucleotides: TGTGCCAGCAGTCCTGGACTAGCGGGAGGGAATGAGCAGTTCTTC. This codes for CASSPGLAGGNEQFF.

J is TRBJ1-5 and V is TRBV6-5, with a weak D call TRBD1 (6 bases). The germline CDR1 and CDR2 sequences are MNHEY and SVGAGI. Trimming cost V 2 bases and J 9 bases, with 11 bases left between them. There are 13 residues in the CDR3. Written as DNA, the CDR3 is TGTGCCAGCAGTTACCAGAGGGGGTTGCCCCAGCATTTT. Translating it yields CASSYQRGLPQHF.

The chain couples TRBV19 to TRBJ2-2; D may correspond to TRBD1 or TRBD2 (5 bases each). The ends were cut back, 5 bases at V and 0 bases at J, with 10 bases in the middle. The CDR3 spans 15 residues. CDR1 and CDR2 (germline): LNHDA, SQIVND (reference sequence). The CDR3 is CASSPRDANTGELFF. The CDR3, as DNA: TGTGCCAGTAGTCCCCGGGACGCGAACACCGGGGAGCTGTTTTTT.

This clone was picked up a small number of times. The rearrangement joins TRBV28 to TRBJ1-2; D is possibly TRBD1 (5 bases). This CDR3 spans 14 amino acids. Per the germline V gene, CDR1 is MDHEN and CDR2 is SYDVKM. Trimming pared 3 bases from V and 8 bases from J, leaving 16 bases between. The CDR3 region is CASSLYPGGGGYTF. DNA of the CDR3: TGTGCCAGCAGTTTGTACCCTGGGGGAGGCGGCTACACCTTC.

This chain uses TRBV14 with TRBJ1-4; D unclear. Trimming shortened V by 1 base and J by 0 bases, and 6 bases separated the two germline ends. Germline V CDR1 and CDR2: SGHDN, FVKESK. The CDR3 has 15 amino acids. In DNA form, the CDR3 reads TGTGCCAGCAGCCAAGCACTAGCAACTAATGAAAAACTGTTTTTT. Amino acid sequence: CASSQALATNEKLFF.

This clone has a single count. The rearrangement links TRBV11-2 to TRBJ1-2, with 7 bases that match TRBD1. Germline CDR1 is SGHAT and CDR2 is FQNNGV. The CDR3 sequence is 14 residues long. Losses at the gene ends were 5 bases for V and 4 bases for J; bases not matched to a gene: 7. DNA for the CDR3: TGTGCCAGCAGCGTTGGACAGGCAAGCTATGGCTACACCTTC. Amino acids: CASSVGQASYGYTF. Full variable domain (outside the CDR3, taken from reference TRBV11-2 and TRBJ1-2): EAGVAQSPRYKIIEKRQSVAFWCNPISGHATLYWYQQILGQGPKLLIQFQNNGVVDDSQLPKDRFSAERLKGVDSTLKIQPAKLEDSAVYLCASSVGQASYGYTFGSGTRLTVV.

The CDR3 sequence is CASSFKGAATEAFF. CDR3 nucleotide sequence: TGTGCCAGCAGTTTCAAGGGGGCAGCCACTGAAGCTTTCTTT. The chain combines TRBV28 with TRBJ1-1; TRBD1 matches at 7 bases. This CDR3 region has 14 residues. With 3 bases clipped from V and 4 bases from J, the junction kept 5 bases outside the gene matches. Germline V gene data show CDR1 as MDHEN and CDR2 as SYDVKM. Filled out from reference TRBV28 and TRBJ1-1, the complete variable domain reads DVKVTQSSRYLVKRTGEKVFLECVQDMDHENMFWYRQDPGLGLRLIYFSYDVKMKEKGDIPEGYSVSREKKERFSLILESASTNQTSMYLCASSFKGAATEAFFGQGTRLTVV.

The V gene is TRBV25-1, the J gene TRBJ2-2; D remains unclear. The CDR3 covers 13 residues. Trimming left V 7 bases short and J 9 bases short, with 15 bases between. Germline V gene lookup returns CDR1 MGHDK and CDR2 SYGVNS. Written as DNA, the CDR3 is TGTGCCAGCATGGGTCGACTGTCTCGGGAGCTGTTTTTT. Its protein product is CASMGRLSRELFF.

The CDR3 nucleotides read TGTGCCAGCTCCGCCGGGACAGGGGAGGGCTACACCTTC. Amino acid sequence: CASSAGTGEGYTF. This chain links TRBV18 with TRBJ1-2; 10 bases align to TRBD1. Trimming at V came to 6 bases and at J to 8 bases, leaving 6 bases not matched to a gene. The length of the CDR3 is 13 residues. The germline CDR1 and CDR2 sequences are KGHSH and LQKENI. Together with reference TRBV18 and TRBJ1-2, the CDR3 gives the full variable domain: NAGVMQNPRHLVRRRGQEARLRCSPMKGHSHVYWYRQLPEEGLKFMVYLQKENIIDESGMPKERFSAEFPKEGPSILRIQQVVRGDSAAYFCASSAGTGEGYTFGSGTRLTVV.

The chain's CDR3 is CASKGRSYNEQFF. The CDR3 DNA sequence: TGTGCCAGCAAGGGCCGCTCCTACAATGAGCAGTTCTTC. V gene TRBV13 combines with J gene TRBJ2-1; no firm D call. Germline V gene lookup returns CDR1 PRHDT and CDR2 FYEKMQ (reference sequence). The germline V and J ends were trimmed by 7 bases and 0 bases, with 7 bases remaining between them. The CDR3 consists of 13 residues.

This chain connects TRBV4-2 to TRBJ1-1, with D perhaps matching TRBD1 (6 bases). The CDR3 contains 14 residues. Trimming removed 3 bases at V and 8 bases at J, with 16 bases between. Germline loops: CDR1 LGHNA, CDR2 YNFKEQ. For the CDR3, the DNA is TGTGCCAGCAGCCATCCAGGGGATCGAGGAGAAGCTTTCTTT. Residues: CASSHPGDRGEAFF.

Concerning this clone itself: This sample includes further DNA sequences coding for the same CDR3. The V call is TRBV18, the J call TRBJ1-2; TRBD1 agrees at 7 bases. Germline CDR1 KGHSH, CDR2 LQKENI. CDR3 size: 13 residues. Trimming removed 3 bases from V and 6 bases from J; junction bases left unmatched: 4. CDR3 sequence reads: CASSPRQGDGYTF. In DNA, the CDR3 is TGTGCCAGCTCACCTAGACAGGGAGATGGCTACACCTTC.

The V gene is TRBV5-6, the J gene TRBJ1-1; TRBD1 matches 8 bases. Germline trimming cut 4 bases from V and 1 base from J; bases unmatched to any gene: 15. Germline CDR1 is SGHDT and CDR2 is YYEEEE. This CDR3 spans 18 amino acids. The CDR3 coding sequence is TGTGCCAGCAGCCCTAATCTGAGACAGGGGATTTCGAACACTGAAGCTTTCTTT. Residues: CASSPNLRQGISNTEAFF.

V gene TRBV6-5 combines with J gene TRBJ1-1; D is possibly TRBD1 (6 bases). Germline CDR1 reads MNHEY; CDR2 reads SVGAGI. The length of the CDR3 is 16 residues. The germline V and J ends were trimmed by 2 bases and 0 bases, with 13 bases remaining between them. The CDR3 nucleotides are TGTGCCAGCAGTTACAGGCCAGGGGCCATGAACACTGAAGCTTTCTTT. This encodes CASSYRPGAMNTEAFF.